This T cell receptor beta chain was identified during a study of T cell changes during pregnancy in multiple sclerosis. The assay was immunoSEQ multiplex PCR, and TCRdb's table has in-frame clones only and misses some. The data show 60,000 to 90,000 clones, just over 90% seen once. The CDR3 loop spans 16 amino acids. CDR1 is SGDLS, CDR2 YYNGEE, per germline. V was pared by 3 bases and J by 3 bases, with 8 bases of the junction left unmatched. The chain joins TRBV9 to TRBJ2-4, with 8 bases fitting TRBD2. This clonotype originated in a female donor in good health, enrolled as a control in a pregnancy study. The specimen was peripheral blood, collected after pregnancy. Here the CDR3 reads CASSGPTGGDKNIQYF. DNA for the CDR3: TGTGCCAGCAGCGGGCCGACCGGGGGGGACAAAAACATTCAGTACTTC.